These 9 T cell receptor beta chains originate from one sample sequenced in a study of blood T cell repertoires in COVID-19. Assay used: immunoSEQ multiplex PCR; TCRdb lists only in-frame clones, some missing. Counted here are a few hundred thousand clones, around 81% occurring once; the ten biggest clones make up 1.5% to 2%. The sample taken for sequencing was peripheral blood. These receptors originate from a man younger than 45 who had recovered from COVID-19.

CDR3 sequence (DNA): TGTGCCAGCAGCGTACCCGGGGGACAGGGCGGTGGCTACACCTTC. Its translation: CASSVPGGQGGGYTF. The rearrangement links TRBV3-1 (or the pseudogene TRBV3-2) to TRBJ1-2; 9 nucleotides match TRBD1. CDR3 length equals 15 residues. Germline CDR1 is LGHDT and CDR2 is YNNKEL (reference sequence). J lost 7 bases, V lost 5 bases, and 11 bases had no gene match.

This clone has just one count. The chain uses TRBV4-1 and TRBJ2-1, with a possible D match to TRBD2 (5 bases). V was trimmed by 8 bases and J by 6 bases, leaving 14 bases between them. The CDR3 covers 13 residues. Germline V gives CDR1 MGHRA, CDR2 YSYEKL. The CDR3 here is CASSGSFSNEQFF. CDR3 nucleotide sequence: TGCGCCAGCTCGGGGAGTTTTTCCAATGAGCAGTTCTTC.

The rearrangement uses TRBV19 and TRBJ2-5; 13 bases are a match to TRBD2. Looked up from germline, CDR1 is LNHDA and CDR2 is SQIVND (reference sequence). The length of the CDR3 is 15 residues. J lost 5 bases, V lost 6 bases, and 6 bases had no gene match. The CDR3, as DNA: TGTGCCAGTAGAAGGACTAGCGGGGGTGTTGAGACCCAGTACTTC. It encodes CASRRTSGGVETQYF. Full variable domain (missing parts from reference TRBV19 and TRBJ2-5): DGGITQSPKYLFRKEGQNVTLSCEQNLNHDAMYWYRQDPGQGLRLIYYSQIVNDFQKGDIAEGYSVSREKKESFPLTVTSAQKNPTAFYLCASRRTSGGVETQYFGPGTRLLVL.

The chain combines TRBV6-5 with TRBJ2-3; D is ambiguous. Germline V gene sequence: CDR1 MNHEY, CDR2 SVGAGI. The CDR3 loop spans 14 amino acids. V lost 3 bases and J 2 bases, leaving 9 bases between the germline ends. The CDR3 coding sequence is TGTGCCAGCAGTTATCGAACTTACACAGATACGCAGTATTTT. Protein sequence: CASSYRTYTDTQYF.

The chain uses TRBV3-1 (or the pseudogene TRBV3-2) and TRBJ2-1, with 8 positions matching TRBD2. V was pared by 6 bases and J by 5 bases, with 15 bases of the junction left unmatched. The CDR3 extends over 17 amino acids. Germline assignment: CDR1 LGHDT and CDR2 YNNKEL (reference sequence). The CDR3 DNA follows: TGTGCCAGCAGGGGAGTTAGCGGGGCCCTGAGGGACAATGAGCAGTTCTTC. This gives the protein CASRGVSGALRDNEQFF.

The gene calls are TRBV30 and TRBJ1-2; 10 nucleotides agree with TRBD1. Germline CDR1 GTSNPN, CDR2 SVGIG (reference sequence). The CDR3 totals 15 residues. The CDR3, as DNA: TGTGGGTTCGGGACAGGGGCACTAAAAAACTATGGCTACACCTTC. Its translation is CGFGTGALKNYGYTF.

V gene TRBV14 combines with J gene TRBJ2-2; 7 bases are shared with TRBD1. The V gene's germline CDR1 is SGHDN and CDR2 FVKESK. The CDR3 covers 17 residues. The V gene end was trimmed by 3 bases and the J gene end by 1 base; junction bases not matched to a gene: 8. The CDR3 sequence: CASSHTPGQLNTGELFF. Written as DNA, the CDR3 is TGTGCCAGCAGCCATACCCCGGGACAGCTGAACACCGGGGAGCTGTTTTTT.

This sequence joins TRBV11-3 and TRBJ2-1, with TRBD2 matching 14 bases. V lost 5 bases and J lost 8; bases outside the gene matches: 8. The CDR3 loop spans 16 amino acids. The V gene's germline CDR1 is SGHNT and CDR2 YENEEA. DNA of the CDR3: TGTGCCAGCAGCAAGAGACTAGCGGGGGGGCTAGATGAGCAGTTCTTC. Protein: CASSKRLAGGLDEQFF.

V and J are TRBV12-2 and TRBJ1-5; the DNA was not compared with TRBD1, the D call given in the table. TRBV12-2 is a recognized pseudogene. The CDR3 contains 16 residues. The CDR3 DNA reads TGTGCAAGTCGCCTAATCGGGACAGGGCTTGTTCAGCCCCAGCATTTT. Encoded protein: CASRLIGTGLVQPQHF.